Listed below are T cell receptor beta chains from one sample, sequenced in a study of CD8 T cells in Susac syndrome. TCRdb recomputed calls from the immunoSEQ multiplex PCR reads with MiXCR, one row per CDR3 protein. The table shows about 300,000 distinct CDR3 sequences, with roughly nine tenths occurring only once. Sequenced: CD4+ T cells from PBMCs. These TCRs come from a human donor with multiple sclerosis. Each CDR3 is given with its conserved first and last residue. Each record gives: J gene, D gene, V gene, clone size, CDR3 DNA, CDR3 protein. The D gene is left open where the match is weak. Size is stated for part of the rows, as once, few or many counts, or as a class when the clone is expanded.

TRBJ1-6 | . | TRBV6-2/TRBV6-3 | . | TGTGCCAGCAGTTTCAGGGGTGAAGGAATTTCACCCCTCCACTTT | CASSFRGEGISPLHF
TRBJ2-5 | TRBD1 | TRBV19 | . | TGTGCCAGTAGTCTGGGACAGGGACGTTCCCAGGGGGCCCAGTACTTC | CASSLGQGRSQGAQYF
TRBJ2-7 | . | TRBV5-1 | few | TGCGCCAGCAGCTTGGTTACAGGGTCCCACGAGCAGTACTTC | CASSLVTGSHEQYF
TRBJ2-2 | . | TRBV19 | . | TGTGCCAGTATACGGCTGGGAGCCGGGGAGCTGTTTTTT | CASIRLGAGELFF
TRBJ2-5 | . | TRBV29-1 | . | TGCAGCGTTGAAGAAGGGACCCTGGTAGCAAGGGAGACCCAGTACTTC | CSVEEGTLVARETQYF
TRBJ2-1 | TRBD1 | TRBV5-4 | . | TGTGCCAGCAGCTTACAGGGGGCGCACAATGAGCAGTTCTTC | CASSLQGAHNEQFF
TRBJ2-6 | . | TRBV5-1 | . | TGCGCCAGCAGCTTGGTCGGGGTGGGGAGCTCTGGGGCCAACGTCCTGACTTTC | CASSLVGVGSSGANVLTF
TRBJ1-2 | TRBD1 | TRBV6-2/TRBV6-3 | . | TGTGCCAGCAGTAATGGACAGGTCGTCGGCTATGGCTACACCTTC | CASSNGQVVGYGYTF
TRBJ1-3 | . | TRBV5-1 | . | TGCGCCAGCAGCCCCGGTCCGAGACAAGCTGGAAACACCATATATTTT | CASSPGPRQAGNTIYF
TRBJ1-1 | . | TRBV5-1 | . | TGCGCCAGCAGACAGGGAGCTGGGAACACTGAAGCTTTCTTT | CASRQGAGNTEAFF
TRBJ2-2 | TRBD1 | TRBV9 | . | TGTGCCAGCAGCGTAGCTGCAGTGGCAGGGGGCTTTGCTGGGGAGCTGTTTTTT | CASSVAAVAGGFAGELFF
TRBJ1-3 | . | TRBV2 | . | TGTGCCAGCAGTGGATACGCCGGCTCTGGAAACACCATATATTTT | CASSGYAGSGNTIYF
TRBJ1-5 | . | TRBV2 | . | TGTGCCAGCAGTGACGATCCTCAGCCCCAGCATTTT | CASSDDPQPQHF
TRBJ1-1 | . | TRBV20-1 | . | TGCAGTCCTGCCGCATGGGCTAGCACTGAAGCTTTCTTT | CSPAAWASTEAFF
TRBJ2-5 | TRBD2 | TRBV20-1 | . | TGCAGTGCGCCACTAGCGGGAGACCCCGGAGGGACCCAGTACTTC | CSAPLAGDPGGTQYF
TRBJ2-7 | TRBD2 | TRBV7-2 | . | TGTGCCAGCACCCCATTCCCGGGACTAGCGGCGTACGAGCAGTACTTC | CASTPFPGLAAYEQYF
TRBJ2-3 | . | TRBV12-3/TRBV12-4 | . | TGTGCCAGCAGTTCCCCTAGCACAGATACGCAGTATTTT | CASSSPSTDTQYF
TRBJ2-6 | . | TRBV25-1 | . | TGTGCCAGCAGTGAATGGGCCAACGTCCTGACTTTC | CASSEWANVLTF
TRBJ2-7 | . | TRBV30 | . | TGTGCCTGGAACCTACAGGGATTGTCCTACGAGCAGTACTTC | CAWNLQGLSYEQYF
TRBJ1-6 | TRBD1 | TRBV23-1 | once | TGCGCCAGCAGTCCTCCCCGGAGACAGGGAAGAAATTCACCCCTCCACTTT | CASSPPRRQGRNSPLHF
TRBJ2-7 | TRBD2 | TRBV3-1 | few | TGTGCCAGCAGCCCGGGACTAGCGGGTCTATACGAGCAGTACTTC | CASSPGLAGLYEQYF
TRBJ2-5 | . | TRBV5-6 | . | TGTGCCAGCAGCCCGGTGGTGGGAACCCAGTACTTC | CASSPVVGTQYF
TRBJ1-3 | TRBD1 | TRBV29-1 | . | TGCAGCGTCCGAATAAGGACAGGGCCTGGAAACACCATATATTTT | CSVRIRTGPGNTIYF
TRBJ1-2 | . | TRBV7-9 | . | TGTGCCAGCAGCTTAGCGGCAGGGGTATATGGCTACACCTTC | CASSLAAGVYGYTF
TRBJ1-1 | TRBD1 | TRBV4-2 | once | TGTGCCAGCAGCCAAGACAGGGGGCGGACTGAAGCTTTCTTT | CASSQDRGRTEAFF
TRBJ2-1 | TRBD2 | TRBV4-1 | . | TGCGCCAGCAGCCAAGATTTGTTGAGGGCTAGCGGGACTAGCGATGAGCAGTTCTTC | CASSQDLLRASGTSDEQFF
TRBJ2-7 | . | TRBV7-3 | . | TGTGCCAGCAGCTTGGGGGGAGGGGGCTCCTACGAGCAGTACTTC | CASSLGGGGSYEQYF
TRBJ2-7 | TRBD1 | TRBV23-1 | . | TGCGCCAGAGGGACTAAAGGACAGGGGTCGAAAGAGCAGTACTTC | CARGTKGQGSKEQYF
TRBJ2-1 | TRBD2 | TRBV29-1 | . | TGCAGCGTTCAGCGGGAGGGTCGCTACAATGAGCAGTTCTTC | CSVQREGRYNEQFF
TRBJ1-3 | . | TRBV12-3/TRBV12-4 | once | TGTGCCAGCAGTTTCCGGGTCTCTGGAAACACCATATATTTT | CASSFRVSGNTIYF
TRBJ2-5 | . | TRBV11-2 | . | TGTGCCAGCAGCTTAGGGACCCAGAAAGGGACCCAGTACTTC | CASSLGTQKGTQYF
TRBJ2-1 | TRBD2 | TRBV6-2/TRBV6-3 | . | TGTGCCAGCAGTTCCGCCGGGACTAGTAGCTATGAGCAGTTCTTC | CASSSAGTSSYEQFF
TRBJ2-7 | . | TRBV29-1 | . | TGCAGCGCTCGCGGGGGCGATAACTACGAGCAGTACTTC | CSARGGDNYEQYF
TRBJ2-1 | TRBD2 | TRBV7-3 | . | TGTGCCAGCAGCTTAACCTCCGGGACTAGCGGGTGGAATGAGCAGTTCTTC | CASSLTSGTSGWNEQFF
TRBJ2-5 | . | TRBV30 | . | TGTGCCTGGACAGGGATACTACAAGAGACCCAGTACTTC | CAWTGILQETQYF
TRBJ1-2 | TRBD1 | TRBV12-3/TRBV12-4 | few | TGTGCCAGCAGTCCGACAGGGGGCAACTATGGCTACACCTTC | CASSPTGGNYGYTF
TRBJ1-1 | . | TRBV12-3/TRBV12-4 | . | TGTGCCAGCAGTCCGGGGGGGTTGAACACTGAAGCTTTCTTT | CASSPGGLNTEAFF
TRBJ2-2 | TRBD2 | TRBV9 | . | TGTGCCAGCAGCGTAGGCGCTAGCGGCCTCATGAACACCGGGGAGCTGTGTTTT | CASSVGASGLMNTGELCF
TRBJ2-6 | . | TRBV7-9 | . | TGTGCCAGCAGCTCTGGGGGGACCCTTATCTTCTCTGGGGCCAACGTCCTGACTTTC | CASSSGGTLIFSGANVLTF
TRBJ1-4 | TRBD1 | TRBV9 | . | TGTGCCAGCAGCGCCTCGGGACAGGGGCATGAAAAACTGTTTTTT | CASSASGQGHEKLFF
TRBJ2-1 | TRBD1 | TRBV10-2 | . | TGCGCCAGCAGTGAGGTGCCAACAGGGGGCTCGTTCAATGAGCAGTTCTTC | CASSEVPTGGSFNEQFF
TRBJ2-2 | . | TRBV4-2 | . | TGTGCCAGCAGCCAACAGGGGACCGGGGAGCTGTTTTTT | CASSQQGTGELFF
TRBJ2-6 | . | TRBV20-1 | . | TGCAGTGCTGGGGTGGGCAACGTCCTGACTTTC | CSAGVGNVLTF
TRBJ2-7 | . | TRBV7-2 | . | TGTGCCAGCAGCCAGACAGGGACTACCTACGAGCAGTACTTC | CASSQTGTTYEQYF
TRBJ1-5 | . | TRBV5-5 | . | TGTGCCAGCAGCTCCGCCGGGGCCGGACAGCCCCAGCATTTT | CASSSAGAGQPQHF
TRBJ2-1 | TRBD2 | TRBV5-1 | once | TGCGCCAGCAGCTCGGGACTAGTCAACAATGAGCAGTTCTTC | CASSSGLVNNEQFF
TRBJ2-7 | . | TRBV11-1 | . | TGTGCCAGCAGCCTGCAAATCACCGGGACAAGTAGGGGAGGAGTGAATTTGCAGTACTTC | CASSLQITGTSRGGVNLQYF
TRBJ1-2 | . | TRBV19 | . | TGTGCCAGTAATGCCGGGCTGACCTATGGCTACACCTTC | CASNAGLTYGYTF
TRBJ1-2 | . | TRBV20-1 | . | TGCAGTGCTAGAGTCCCCCCTGGGGAGTACGGAGTCTATGGCTACACCTTC | CSARVPPGEYGVYGYTF
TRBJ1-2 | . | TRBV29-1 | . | TGCAGCGTTGACGAGGCGGGGGGCTACACCTTC | CSVDEAGGYTF